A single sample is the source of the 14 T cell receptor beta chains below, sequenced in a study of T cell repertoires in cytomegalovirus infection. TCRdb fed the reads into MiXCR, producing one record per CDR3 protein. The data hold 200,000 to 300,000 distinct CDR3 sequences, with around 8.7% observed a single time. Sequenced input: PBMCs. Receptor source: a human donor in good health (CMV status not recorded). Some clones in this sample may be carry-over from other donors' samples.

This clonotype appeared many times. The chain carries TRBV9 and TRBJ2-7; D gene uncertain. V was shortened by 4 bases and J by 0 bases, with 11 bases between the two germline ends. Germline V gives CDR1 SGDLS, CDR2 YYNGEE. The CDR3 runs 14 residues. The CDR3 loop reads CASSNDGSSYEQYF. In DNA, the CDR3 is TGTGCCAGCAGCAACGACGGTAGCTCCTACGAGCAGTACTTC.

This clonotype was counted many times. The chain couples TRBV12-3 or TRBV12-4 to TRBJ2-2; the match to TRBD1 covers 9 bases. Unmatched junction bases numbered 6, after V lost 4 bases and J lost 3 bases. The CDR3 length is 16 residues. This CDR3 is CASSSRQGVDTGELFF. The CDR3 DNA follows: TGTGCCAGCAGTTCCAGACAGGGGGTGGACACCGGGGAGCTGTTTTTT.

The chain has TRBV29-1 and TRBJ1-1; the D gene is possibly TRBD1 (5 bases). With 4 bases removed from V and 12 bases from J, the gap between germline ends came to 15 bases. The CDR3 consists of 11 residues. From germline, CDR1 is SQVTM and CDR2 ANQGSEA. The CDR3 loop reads CSVGGVPGPFF. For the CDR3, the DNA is TGCAGCGTTGGAGGGGTACCGGGCCCTTTCTTT. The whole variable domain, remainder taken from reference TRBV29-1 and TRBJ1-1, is SAVISQKPSRDICQRGTSLTIQCQVDSQVTMMFWYRQQPGQSLTLIATANQGSEATYESGFVIDKFPISRPNLTFSTLTVSNMSPEDSSIYLCSVGGVPGPFFGQGTRLTVV.

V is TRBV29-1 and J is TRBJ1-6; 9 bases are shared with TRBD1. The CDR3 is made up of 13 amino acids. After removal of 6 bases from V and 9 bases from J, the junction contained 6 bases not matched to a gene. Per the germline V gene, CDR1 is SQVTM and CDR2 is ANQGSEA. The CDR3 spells CSVGTGKGSPLHF. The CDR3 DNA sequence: TGCAGCGTAGGGACAGGGAAAGGTTCACCCCTCCACTTT.

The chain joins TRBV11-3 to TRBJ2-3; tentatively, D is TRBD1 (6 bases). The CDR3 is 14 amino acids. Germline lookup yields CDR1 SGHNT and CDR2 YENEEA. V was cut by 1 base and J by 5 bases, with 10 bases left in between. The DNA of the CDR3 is TGTGCCAGCAGCTTAGGCAGGGGTGGAGATACGCAGTATTTT. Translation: CASSLGRGGDTQYF.

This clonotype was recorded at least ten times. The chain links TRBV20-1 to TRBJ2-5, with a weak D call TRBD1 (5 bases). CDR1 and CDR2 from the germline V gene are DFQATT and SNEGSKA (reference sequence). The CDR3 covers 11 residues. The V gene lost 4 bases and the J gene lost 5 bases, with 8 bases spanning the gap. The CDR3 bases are TGCAGTGCTACAGGGCCGGAGACCCAGTACTTC. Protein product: CSATGPETQYF.

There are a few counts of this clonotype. The CDR3, as DNA: TGTGCCAGCTCACCAGTGGGGGGACAAGAGACCCAGTACTTC. Protein sequence: CASSPVGGQETQYF. The rearrangement joins TRBV18 to TRBJ2-5; a weak D match, TRBD2 (6 bases). Trimming cost V 2 bases and J 2 bases, with 9 bases left between them. CDR3 length equals 14 residues. The germline V gene has CDR1 KGHSH and CDR2 LQKENI.

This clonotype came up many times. The CDR3 is CATSDVGTGEDTQYF. CDR3 bases: TGTGCCACCAGTGACGTCGGGACAGGGGAGGATACGCAGTATTTT. This chain uses TRBV24-1 with TRBJ2-3; 10 bases map to TRBD1. Looked up from germline, CDR1 is KGHDR and CDR2 is SFDVKD. V lost 4 bases to trimming and J lost 6 bases; unmatched junction nucleotides: 6. The CDR3 length is 15 residues.

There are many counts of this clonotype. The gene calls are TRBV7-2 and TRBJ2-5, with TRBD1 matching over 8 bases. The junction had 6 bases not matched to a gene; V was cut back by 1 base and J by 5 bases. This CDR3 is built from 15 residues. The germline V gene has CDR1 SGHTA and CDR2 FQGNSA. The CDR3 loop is CASSLEGQAHETQYF. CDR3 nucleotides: TGTGCCAGCAGCTTAGAGGGACAGGCCCACGAGACCCAGTACTTC.

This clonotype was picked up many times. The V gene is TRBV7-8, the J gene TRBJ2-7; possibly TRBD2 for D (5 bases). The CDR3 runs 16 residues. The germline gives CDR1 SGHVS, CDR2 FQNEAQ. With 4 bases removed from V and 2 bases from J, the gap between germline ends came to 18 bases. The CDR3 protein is CASSYSETGNTYEQYF. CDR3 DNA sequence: TGTGCCAGCAGCTACTCCGAAACCGGGAATACCTACGAGCAGTACTTC.

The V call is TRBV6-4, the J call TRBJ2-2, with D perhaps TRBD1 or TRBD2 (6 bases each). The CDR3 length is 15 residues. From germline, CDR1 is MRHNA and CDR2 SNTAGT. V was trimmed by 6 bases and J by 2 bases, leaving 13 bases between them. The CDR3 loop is CASSPGATNTGELFF. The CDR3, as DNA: TGTGCCAGCAGCCCGGGGGCAACTAACACCGGGGAGCTGTTTTTT.

The CDR3 bases are TGTGCCACCAGTGATCCTCGGACAGTTGGGGCTGAGCAGTTCTTC. This encodes CATSDPRTVGAEQFF. The V gene is TRBV24-1, the J gene TRBJ2-1; TRBD1 is a possible D gene (6 bases). The CDR3 is made up of 15 amino acids. V lost 3 bases and J lost 9, with 17 bases in between. Per the germline V gene, CDR1 is KGHDR and CDR2 is SFDVKD.

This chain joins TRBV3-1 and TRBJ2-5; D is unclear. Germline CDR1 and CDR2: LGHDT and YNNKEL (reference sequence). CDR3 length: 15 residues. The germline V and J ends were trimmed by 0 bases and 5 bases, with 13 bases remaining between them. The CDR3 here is CASSQDNLQRETQYF. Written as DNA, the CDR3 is TGTGCCAGCAGCCAAGATAACCTCCAACGGGAGACCCAGTACTTC.

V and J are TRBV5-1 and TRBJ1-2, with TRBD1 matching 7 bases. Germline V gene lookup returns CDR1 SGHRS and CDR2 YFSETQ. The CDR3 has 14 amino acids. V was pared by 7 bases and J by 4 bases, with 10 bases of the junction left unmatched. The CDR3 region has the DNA TGCGCCAGCGCACCCGGGACAGAAAGCTATGGCTACACCTTC. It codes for CASAPGTESYGYTF.